Below, one T cell receptor (beta chain) is given with its context. Its antigen is not yet known. Per-nucleotide qualities are absent, and no much larger clonotype sits a single base away. The germline V gene yields SQVTM for CDR1 and ANQGSEA for CDR2. V and J are truncated by 0 bases and 5 bases respectively, leaving an intervening sequence of 13 bases. The CDR3, from cysteine to phenylalanine, totals 14 residues. Of the read, only the CDR3 DNA is kept; its 42 bases are in frame from base 1. These data belong to a study of T-cell reconstitution after alpha-beta-depleted transplantation in children (dated by TCRdb to the mid-2010s). Context from the whole study: Using TCR repertoire profiling, the study followed T-cell immune reconstitution in a quantitative way in children after TCRalphabeta/CD19-depleted allogeneic hematopoietic cell transplantation.

The method behind the library was PCR. Sequencer: Illumina HiSeq 2500. Molecular barcoding was employed in the preparation of TCR libraries, with unique molecular identifiers being used to normalize TCRbeta repertoire quantification. TCRdb reran the public reads through fastp at Q25 and MiXCR, keeping productive beta chains. Every distinct CDR3 protein forms one entry, paired with its most common genes and DNA. The sample contains roughly 300,000 distinct CDR3 sequences, 9% to 12% of them found a single time. More than 2% of the sample rests with the top ten. This TCR derives from a human donor who donated a stem cell graft to a child with acute lymphoblastic leukemia. The sample here was PBMCs from the stem cell graft donor, taken from the stem cell graft. This sequence uses TRBV29-1 and TRBJ2-5; the D gene assignment is ambiguous. The nucleotide sequence is TGCAGCGTTGAAGAACAATGGGGAAGCGAGACCCAGTACTTC. Translation gives CSVEEQWGSETQYF.